This T cell receptor (beta chain) originates from a study of T cell responses to AZD1222 COVID-19 vaccine. The data were produced by immunoSEQ multiplex PCR, yet TCRdb's version contains in-frame clones alone and is incomplete. The table has 100,000 or so clones, 87% seen once. V was trimmed by 1 base and J by 1 base, leaving 10 bases between them. CDR3 length: 15 amino acids. Germline V CDR1 and CDR2: MNHNS, SASEGT. V usage is TRBV6-1 and J usage is TRBJ1-1; D not resolved. Sequencing was performed on peripheral blood, taken on day 0 of AZD1222 vaccination. This receptor was taken from an adult in good health. As DNA, the CDR3 is TGTGCCAGCAGTGAAGTAGTAACAGCGAACACTGAAGCTTTCTTT. As protein: CASSEVVTANTEAFF.